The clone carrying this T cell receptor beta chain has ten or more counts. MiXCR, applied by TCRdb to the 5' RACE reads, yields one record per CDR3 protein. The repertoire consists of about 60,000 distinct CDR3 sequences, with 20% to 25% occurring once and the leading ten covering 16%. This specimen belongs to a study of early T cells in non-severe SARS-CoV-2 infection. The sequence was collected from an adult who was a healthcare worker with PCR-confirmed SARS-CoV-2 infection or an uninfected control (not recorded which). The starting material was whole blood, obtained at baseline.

CDR3 loop: CASSPGGGNYGYTF. The CDR3 DNA is TGTGCCAGCAGCCCTGGTGGGGGTAACTATGGCTACACCTTC. The rearrangement joins TRBV5-5 to TRBJ1-2; D is possibly TRBD1 (5 bases). CDR3 size: 14 residues. The germline V gene has CDR1 SGHKS and CDR2 YYEKEE (reference sequence). V lost 4 bases and J 1 base, leaving 11 bases between the germline ends.